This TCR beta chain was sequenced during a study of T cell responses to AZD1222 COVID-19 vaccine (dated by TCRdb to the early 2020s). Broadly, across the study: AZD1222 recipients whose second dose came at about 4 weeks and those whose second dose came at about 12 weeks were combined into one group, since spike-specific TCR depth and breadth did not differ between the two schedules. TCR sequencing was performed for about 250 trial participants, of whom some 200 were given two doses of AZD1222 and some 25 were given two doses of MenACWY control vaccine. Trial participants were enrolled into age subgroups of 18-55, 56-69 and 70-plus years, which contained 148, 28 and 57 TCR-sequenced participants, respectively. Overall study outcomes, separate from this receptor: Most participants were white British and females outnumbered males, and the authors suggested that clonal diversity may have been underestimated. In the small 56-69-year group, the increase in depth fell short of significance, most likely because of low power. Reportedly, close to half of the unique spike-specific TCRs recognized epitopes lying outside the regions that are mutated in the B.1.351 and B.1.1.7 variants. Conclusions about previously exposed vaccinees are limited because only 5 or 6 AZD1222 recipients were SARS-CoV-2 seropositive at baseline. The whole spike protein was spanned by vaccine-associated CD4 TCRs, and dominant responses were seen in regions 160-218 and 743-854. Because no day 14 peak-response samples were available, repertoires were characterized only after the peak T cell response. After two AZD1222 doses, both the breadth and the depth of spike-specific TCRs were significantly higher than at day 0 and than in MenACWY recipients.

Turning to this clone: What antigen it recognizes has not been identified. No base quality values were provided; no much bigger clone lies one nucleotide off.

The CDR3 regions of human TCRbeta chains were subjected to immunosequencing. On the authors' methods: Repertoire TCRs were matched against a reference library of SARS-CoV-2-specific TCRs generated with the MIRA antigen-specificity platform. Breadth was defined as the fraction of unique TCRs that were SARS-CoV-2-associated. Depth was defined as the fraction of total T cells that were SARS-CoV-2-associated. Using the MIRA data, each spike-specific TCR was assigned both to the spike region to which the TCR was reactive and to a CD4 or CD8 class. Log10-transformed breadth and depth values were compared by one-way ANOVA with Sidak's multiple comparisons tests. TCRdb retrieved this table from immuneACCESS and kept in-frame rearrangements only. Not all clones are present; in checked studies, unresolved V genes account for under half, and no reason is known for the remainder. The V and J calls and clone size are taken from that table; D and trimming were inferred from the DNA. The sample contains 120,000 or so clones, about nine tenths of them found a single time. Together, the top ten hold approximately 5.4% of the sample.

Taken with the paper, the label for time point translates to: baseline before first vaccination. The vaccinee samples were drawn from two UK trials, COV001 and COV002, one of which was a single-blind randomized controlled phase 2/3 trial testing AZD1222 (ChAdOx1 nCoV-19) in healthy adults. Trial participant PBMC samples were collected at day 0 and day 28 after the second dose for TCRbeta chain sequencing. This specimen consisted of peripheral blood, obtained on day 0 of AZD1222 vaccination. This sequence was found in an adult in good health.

The encoded CDR3 is CASRPSHSGNTIYF. The nucleotide sequence is TGTGCCAGCAGACCCAGTCACTCTGGAAACACCATATATTTT. The chain is made from TRBV2 and TRBJ1-3; the D gene identity is not certain. CDR1 SNHLY and CDR2 FYNNEI are derived from the germline V gene. There are 14 amino acids in the CDR3, from cysteine to phenylalanine inclusive. The sequence is cut down to CDR3 DNA, 42 bases in frame from base 1. V loses 6 bases, J loses 0 bases, and the germline ends lie 9 bases apart.